The 29 T cell receptor beta chains presented below share a single source sample, sequenced in a study of cytomegalovirus exposure and HLA in healthy donors (dated by TCRdb to the late 2010s). Receptor amplification or capture employed the immunoSEQ multiplex PCR assay. The multiplex PCR relied on a mix of 60 forward primers for TCR Vbeta segments and 13 reverse primers for TCR Jbeta segments. The source is immuneACCESS, and TCRdb retained only in-frame sequences with V and J called. Part of the clones is not carried over; for the studies checked, unresolved V genes explain less than half of this, and the remainder is unexplained. This sample has about 170,000 clones in its table, and around 77% of those were observed once. Of the sample, 3% to 3.5% falls within the top ten clones. The sample consisted of PBMCs. The receptors were gathered from a female donor in good health and CMV-seronegative.

The chain employs TRBV14 and TRBJ1-2, with 12 bases that match TRBD1. From germline, CDR1 is SGHDN and CDR2 FVKESK. The length of the CDR3 is 14 residues. The trim removed 4 bases at V and 7 bases at J, leaving 4 bases unmatched. CDR3 loop: CASSPGTGGLGYTF. In DNA form, the CDR3 reads TGTGCCAGCAGCCCTGGGACAGGGGGCCTTGGCTACACCTTC. Complete variable domain (other parts from reference TRBV14 and TRBJ1-2): EAGVTQFPSHSVIEKGQTVTLRCDPISGHDNLYWYRRVMGKEIKFLLHFVKESKQDESGMPNNRFLAERTGGTYSTLKVQPAELEDSGVYFCASSPGTGGLGYTFGSGTRLTVV.

This chain joins TRBV19 and TRBJ2-7; 8 bases are a match to TRBD1. V was pared by 3 bases and J by 6 bases, with 7 bases of the junction left unmatched. CDR3 length: 14 residues. The germline gives CDR1 LNHDA, CDR2 SQIVND (reference sequence). In nucleotides, the CDR3 is TGTGCCAGTAGTATTAAGACAGGGGAGGCCGAGCAGTACTTC. Translating gives CASSIKTGEAEQYF.

V and J are TRBV27 and TRBJ1-6; 7 bases line up with TRBD1. Unmatched junction bases numbered 1, after V lost 3 bases and J lost 5 bases. Per the germline V gene, CDR1 is MNHEY and CDR2 is SMNVEV (reference sequence). The CDR3 covers 14 residues. CDR3 nucleotides: TGTGCCAGCAGTTTCGGGACAGATAATTCACCCCTCCACTTT. Its protein is CASSFGTDNSPLHF.

The gene calls are TRBV5-6 and TRBJ1-5; weak D call: TRBD1 (5 bases). This CDR3 comprises 13 residues. V dropped 4 bases and J dropped 9 bases, with 14 bases sitting between them. Germline values: CDR1 SGHDT, CDR2 YYEEEE. CDR3 DNA: TGTGCCAGCAGCCAGGGTGGGTTCATGCCCCAGCATTTT. This sequence encodes CASSQGGFMPQHF.

Only a few counts were recorded for this clone. The chain carries TRBV2 and TRBJ1-2, with TRBD1 matching 7 bases. The germline V gene has CDR1 SNHLY and CDR2 FYNNEI. Trimming cost V 7 bases and J 0 bases; bases outside gene matches: 5. The CDR3 covers 14 residues. The DNA of the CDR3 is TGTGCCAGCAAACTGGACAGGTCTAACTATGGCTACACCTTC. Residues: CASKLDRSNYGYTF.

V is TRBV6-1 and J is TRBJ2-3, with 11 bases fitting TRBD2. V gave up 4 bases and J gave up 6 bases; unmatched junction bases: 6. Germline loops: CDR1 MNHNS, CDR2 SASEGT. The CDR3 extends over 15 amino acids. CDR3 in DNA: TGTGCCAGCAGTGCCCTAGCGGGGGGCCGGGATACGCAGTATTTT. Protein product: CASSALAGGRDTQYF.

The chain has TRBV5-8 and TRBJ2-3, with TRBD2 matching over 14 bases. Trimming at V came to 0 bases and at J to 13 bases, leaving 7 bases not matched to a gene. Germline V CDR1 and CDR2: SGHTS, YDEGEE. The CDR3 runs to 15 residues. CDR3 bases: TGTGCCAGCAGCTTGGTTGGGACTAGCGGGAGTTTGGAGTATTTT. Amino acids: CASSLVGTSGSLEYF.

V gene TRBV7-9 combines with J gene TRBJ2-1; D might be TRBD1 (5 bases). The CDR3 runs to 14 residues. Trimming took off 5 bases at V and 4 bases at J, with 12 bases between the two ends. The germline gives CDR1 SEHNR, CDR2 FQNEAQ (reference sequence). The CDR3 DNA sequence: TGTGCCAGCAGCGCTTCCTCAGGGTACAATGAGCAGTTCTTC. As protein: CASSASSGYNEQFF.

The chain has TRBV7-9 and TRBJ2-5; possible D gene TRBD2, 5 bases. The last part of the DNA fits TRBJ2-7 better; the J call may be wrong. Germline CDR1 and CDR2: SEHNR and FQNEAQ (reference sequence). The CDR3 runs to 13 residues. The CDR3 DNA follows: TGTGCCAGCAGCTTTGTCGGCGGGTACGAGCAGTACTTC. Translated: CASSFVGGYEQYF.

This clone was seen more than once but under ten times. The V gene is TRBV6-1, the J gene TRBJ2-5; the match to TRBD2 covers 10 bases. The junction had 6 bases not matched to a gene; V was cut back by 2 bases and J by 6 bases. This CDR3 contains 15 residues. Per the germline V gene, CDR1 is MNHNS and CDR2 is SASEGT. CDR3 in amino acids: CASSESGLAFQTQYF. The CDR3 nucleotides are TGTGCCAGCAGTGAATCGGGACTAGCGTTTCAGACCCAGTACTTC.

The chain carries TRBV10-3 and TRBJ2-5; TRBD2 aligns across 7 bases. The J call may be mistaken, given a closer DNA end match to TRBJ2-7. Germline assignment: CDR1 ENHRY and CDR2 SYGVKD. The CDR3 length is 15 residues. In DNA form, the CDR3 reads TGTGCCATCAGTGAGAGGCCTAGCGGCTCCTACGAGCAGTACTTC. It yields the protein CAISERPSGSYEQYF.

The J gene is TRBJ2-2, the V gene TRBV9; TRBD2 might be the D (5 bases). CDR3 length: 16 residues. Germline V gene lookup returns CDR1 SGDLS and CDR2 YYNGEE. Trimming shortened V by 0 bases and J by 0 bases, and 9 bases separated the two germline ends. In DNA form, the CDR3 reads TGTGCCAGCAGCGTAGCCCGAGCGGCGAACACCGGGGAGCTGTTTTTT. As protein: CASSVARAANTGELFF.

The V gene is TRBV7-3, the J gene TRBJ2-5; D is perhaps TRBD1 (5 bases). The CDR3 runs 13 residues. The germline V gene encodes CDR1 SGHTA and CDR2 FQGTGA. V was trimmed by 2 bases and J by 2 bases, leaving 6 bases between them. The CDR3 reads CASSLDRQETQYF. CDR3 coding DNA: TGTGCCAGCAGCTTAGACAGACAAGAGACCCAGTACTTC.

This chain connects TRBV6-1 to TRBJ2-3; 9 bases map to TRBD1. In germline, CDR1 is MNHNS, CDR2 SASEGT. V dropped 6 bases and J dropped 0; count of bases not matched to a gene: 4. The CDR3 consists of 15 residues. The CDR3 loop reads CASSRDRVSTDTQYF. CDR3 in DNA: TGTGCCAGCAGCCGGGACAGGGTTAGCACAGATACGCAGTATTTT.

The V call is TRBV7-2, the J call TRBJ2-5; 9 bases are a match to TRBD2. CDR3 length: 14 amino acids. The germline V gene has CDR1 SGHTA and CDR2 FQGNSA. V lost 3 bases, J lost 5 bases, and 4 bases stayed unmatched. The CDR3 region has the DNA TGTGCCAGCAGCTTCGGGACTAGCCTGGAGACCCAGTACTTC. Amino acid sequence: CASSFGTSLETQYF. The full variable domain, its missing parts supplied by reference TRBV7-2 and TRBJ2-5, is GAGVSQSPSNKVTEKGKDVELRCDPISGHTALYWYRQSLGQGLEFLIYFQGNSAPDKSGLPSDRFSAERTGGSVSTLTIQRTQQEDSAVYLCASSFGTSLETQYFGPGTRLLVL.

This clone occurred once. The rearrangement uses TRBV2 and TRBJ1-2; 7 nucleotides line up with TRBD1. The CDR3 is 13 residues long. V shed 10 bases and J 7 bases; nucleotides not matched to a gene: 12. Germline CDR1 reads SNHLY; CDR2 reads FYNNEI. The CDR3 coding sequence is TGTGCCACCAGGACAGGCGGCGTGGGTGGCTACACCTTC. Residues: CATRTGGVGGYTF.

This chain joins TRBV7-6 and TRBJ1-4; TRBD1 agrees at 7 bases. The trim removed 5 bases at V and 5 bases at J, leaving 5 bases unmatched. The CDR3 is 14 residues long. In germline, CDR1 is SGHVS, CDR2 FNYEAQ. This CDR3 is CASSRDSLNEKLFF. The CDR3 DNA follows: TGTGCCAGCAGCCGGGACAGCCTAAATGAAAAACTGTTTTTT.

In its sample, this clone was seen once. V is TRBV28 and J is TRBJ2-7; D gene ambiguous. This CDR3 has 15 residues. CDR1 is MDHEN and CDR2 is SYDVKM in the germline V gene. V dropped 5 bases and J dropped 2 bases, with 16 bases sitting between them. CDR3 sequence: CASSPTSLMPYEQYF. The CDR3, as DNA: TGTGCCAGCAGTCCCACGTCCCTAATGCCCTACGAGCAGTACTTC.

The chain has TRBV10-1 and TRBJ1-3; D is unclear. CDR3 length equals 14 residues. Germline loops: CDR1 WNHNN, CDR2 SYGVQD (reference sequence). With 4 bases removed from V and 0 bases from J, the gap between germline ends came to 7 bases. CDR3 in DNA: TGCGCCAGCAGTGTACGGGACTCTGGAAACACCATATATTTT. It codes for CASSVRDSGNTIYF.

V usage is TRBV28 and J usage is TRBJ2-2; 9 bases are shared with TRBD2. The CDR3 totals 15 residues. CDR1 MDHEN and CDR2 SYDVKM come from the germline V gene. Trimming at V came to 6 bases and at J to 5 bases, leaving 7 bases not matched to a gene. CDR3 nucleotide sequence: TGTGCCAGCAGCGGAGCGGGGGGCTATACCGGGGAGCTGTTTTTT. The encoded protein is CASSGAGGYTGELFF.

The rearrangement uses TRBV9 and TRBJ2-7, with D possibly matching TRBD2 (6 bases). The CDR3 is 14 residues long. Trimming took 3 bases from V and 6 from J, leaving 16 bases between them. Germline V gives CDR1 SGDLS, CDR2 YYNGEE. As DNA, the CDR3 is TGTGCCAGCAGCGCCCAAGGGTTCGGGAGCGAGCAGTACTTC. Protein sequence: CASSAQGFGSEQYF. The whole variable domain, remainder taken from reference TRBV9 and TRBJ2-7, is DSGVTQTPKHLITATGQRVTLRCSPRSGDLSVYWYQQSLDQGLQFLIQYYNGEERAKGNILERFSAQQFPDLHSELNLSSLELGDSALYFCASSAQGFGSEQYFGPGTRLTVT.

CDR3 sequence: CASSCPGQGKAKNIQYF. The CDR3 DNA sequence: TGTGCCAGCAGCTGCCCTGGACAGGGGAAGGCCAAAAACATTCAGTACTTC. The V and J genes are TRBV7-4 and TRBJ2-4; the match to TRBD1 covers 9 bases. Trimming took 4 bases from V and 1 from J; bases not matched to a gene: 8. The CDR3 extends over 17 amino acids. Looked up from germline, CDR1 is SGHVT and CDR2 is SQSDAQ.

The rearrangement uses TRBV1 and TRBJ2-7; the table calls TRBD2, which could not be checked here. TRBV1 is labeled a pseudogene. The CDR3 is made up of 15 amino acids. Written as DNA, the CDR3 is TGCACCGGCAGGACCGGACTAGCGGGAACTGAAGAGCAGTACTTC. Translated: CTGRTGLAGTEEQYF.

This clone has a handful of counts. The same CDR3 arises from other DNA sequences in this sample as well. This chain joins TRBV7-2 and TRBJ2-2; D unclear. Trimming stripped 0 bases from V and 3 bases from J, with 8 bases between. Germline V gives CDR1 SGHTA, CDR2 FQGNSA. CDR3 length: 15 amino acids. The CDR3 DNA reads TGTGCCAGCAGCTTAGCCGGCGGATACACCGGGGAGCTGTTTTTT. Translation gives CASSLAGGYTGELFF.

The rearrangement links TRBV7-2 to TRBJ2-5, with a weak D call TRBD1 (6 bases). The tail of the sequence fits TRBJ2-7 better, so the J call may be wrong. Germline CDR1 and CDR2: SGHTA and FQGNSA. The CDR3 runs to 14 residues. CDR3 sequence (DNA): TGTGCCAGCAGCTTAGCCAGGGGTGGCTACGAGCAGTACTTC. Translated: CASSLARGGYEQYF.

V and J are TRBV7-7 and TRBJ2-1, with 11 bases that match TRBD2. The junction had 7 bases not matched to a gene; V was cut back by 6 bases and J by 3 bases. Germline V gene lookup returns CDR1 SSHAT and CDR2 FNYEAQ (reference sequence). This CDR3 spans 16 amino acids. The CDR3 DNA reads as TGTGCCAGCAGGCCACTAGCGGGGGACATCTACAATGAGCAGTTCTTC. Protein product: CASRPLAGDIYNEQFF.

This clone was detected only a few times. The V gene is TRBV10-3, the J gene TRBJ1-2; a possible D gene is TRBD1 (6 bases). The V end lost 11 bases, the J end lost 2 bases, and 12 bases lay between the germline ends. Germline CDR1 and CDR2: ENHRY and SYGVKD. The CDR3 covers 12 residues. CDR3 nucleotide sequence: TGTGCCCTATCCCAGGGGAACTATGGCTACACCTTC. This translates into CALSQGNYGYTF.

V gene TRBV5-4 combines with J gene TRBJ2-1; the D is unclear. Trimming cost V 2 bases and J 6 bases, with 9 bases left between them. Germline V gives CDR1 SGHNT, CDR2 YYREEE (reference sequence). There are 13 residues in the CDR3. CDR3 in amino acids: CASSFSSGNEQFF. CDR3 sequence (DNA): TGTGCCAGCAGCTTCTCGTCCGGCAATGAGCAGTTCTTC.

This rearrangement joins TRBV28 to TRBJ1-6, with a tentative D call TRBD1 (6 bases). Trimming took 5 bases from V and 5 from J, leaving 19 bases between them. Germline CDR1 is MDHEN and CDR2 is SYDVKM. The CDR3 spans 17 residues. CDR3 bases: TGTGCCAGCAGTCCTCCCAGGGGAAGAGGAAATAATTCACCCCTCCACTTT. It specifies CASSPPRGRGNNSPLHF.